This T cell receptor (beta chain) was documented in a study of blood T cell repertoires in COVID-19. This table comes from immunoSEQ multiplex PCR, and its TCRdb copy is limited to in-frame clones, with some not included. This repertoire shows some 330,000 clones, 92% found once; its top ten account for roughly 20%. Trimming removed 2 bases from V and 9 bases from J, with 11 bases in between. CDR3 length equals 13 residues. The V gene's germline CDR1 is LGHDT and CDR2 YNNKEL (reference sequence). The chain uses TRBV3-1 (or the pseudogene TRBV3-2) and TRBJ2-1; D gene unclear. The sample consisted of PBMCs or T cells enriched from blood (not recorded which). The origin of this receptor is a woman under 40 who had recovered from COVID-19. CDR3 region: CASSQSRRGEQFF. The CDR3, as DNA: TGTGCCAGCAGCCAAAGTCGCCGAGGTGAGCAGTTCTTC.